This TCR beta chain was captured in a study of blood T cells in healthy people across ages. Combining a sample-barcoded 5' primer with a J-beta primer mix, a second PCR ran for roughly 6 to 12 cycles. MiXCR was run by TCRdb on the 5' RACE reads, yielding one entry per CDR3 protein. The sample records 1,800,000 or so distinct CDR3 sequences, more than 35% being singletons. A note on this clonotype: Its antigen is unknown.

General study findings and limits: Age showed a roughly linear inverse relationship with TCR beta diversity per million T cells. Relative to aged donors, long-lived donors carried more naive CD4+ cells and displayed higher diversity.

CDR3 size: 14 residues. V was cut by 0 bases and J by 1 base, with 6 bases left in between. Germline loops: CDR1 PRHDT, CDR2 FYEKMQ (reference sequence). Healthy Caucasian individuals from Russia aged about 6 to 90 served as donors. A minimum of 6 micrograms of total RNA was extracted per sample. This TCR derives from a human donor in good health. The specimen sequenced was blood. The gene calls are TRBV13 and TRBJ2-5; D gene unclear. The DNA for the CDR3 is TGTGCCAGCAGCTTAGGCAGCATCCAAGAGACCCAGTACTTC. Amino acids: CASSLGSIQETQYF.